These 13 T cell receptor beta chains came from one sample sequenced in a study of CD4 and CD8 cells across lung adenocarcinoma regions. TCRdb re-called the PCR reads with MiXCR, one entry per CDR3 protein. The repertoire consists of about 3,300 distinct CDR3 sequences, with less than 65% occurring once and the leading ten covering over 15%. Sequenced sample: CD4+ T cells from the margin of a lung tumor. The source is a female donor with lung adenocarcinoma. The CD4 and CD8 labels of this study may be unreliable.

V and J are TRBV11-3 and TRBJ2-3; no reliable D call. The CDR3 has 13 residues. Germline V gives CDR1 SGHNT, CDR2 YENEEA. Trimming took 0 bases from V and 8 from J, leaving 9 bases between them. The CDR3 coding sequence is TGTGCCAGCAGCTTAGAGACGGTGTCTACGCAGTATTTT. Protein product: CASSLETVSTQYF.

This chain connects TRBV7-2 to TRBJ2-1; TRBD2 matches at 11 bases. V lost 4 bases and J lost 3; bases outside the gene matches: 8. The CDR3 runs to 17 residues. The germline CDR1 and CDR2 sequences are SGHTA and FQGNSA. The CDR3 reads CASSYLAGGTFYNEQFF. CDR3 DNA sequence: TGTGCCAGCAGCTACCTAGCGGGAGGCACCTTCTACAATGAGCAGTTCTTC.

J is TRBJ2-1 and V is TRBV12-3 or TRBV12-4, with D possibly called TRBD1 or TRBD2 (5 bases each). The CDR3 runs 15 residues. Trimming took 2 bases from V and 4 from J, leaving 12 bases between them. DNA for the CDR3: TGTGCCAGCAGTTTACGAGGGGTTGGATACAATGAGCAGTTCTTC. Its translation: CASSLRGVGYNEQFF.

The CDR3 loop reads CASSLPTSGRARDEQFF. The CDR3 DNA reads as TGTGCCAGCAGCCTGCCGACTAGCGGGAGGGCCCGGGATGAGCAGTTCTTC. V is TRBV7-8 and J is TRBJ2-1; TRBD2 agrees at 14 bases. The junction had 11 bases not matched to a gene; V was cut back by 5 bases and J by 8 bases. Germline CDR1 is SGHVS and CDR2 is FQNEAQ. CDR3 length equals 17 residues. Looking up the rest from reference TRBV7-8 and TRBJ2-1 gives the full variable domain: GAGVSQSPRYKVAKRGQDVALRCDPISGHVSLFWYQQALGQGPEFLTYFQNEAQLDKSGLPSDRFFAERPEGSVSTLKIQRTQQEDSAVYLCASSLPTSGRARDEQFFGPGTRLTVL.

By frequency in the sample, this clonotype is large. J is TRBJ1-3 and V is TRBV6-1; D is undetermined. The CDR3 totals 13 residues. The ends were cut back, 6 bases at V and 0 bases at J, with 6 bases in the middle. The germline V gene encodes CDR1 MNHNS and CDR2 SASEGT. CDR3 coding DNA: TGTGCCAGCAGCGAGAGCTCTGGAAACACCATATATTTT. Its translation is CASSESSGNTIYF.

This sequence joins TRBV6-1 and TRBJ2-1, with D perhaps TRBD2 (5 bases). Germline V gene data show CDR1 as MNHNS and CDR2 as SASEGT. Trimming pared 7 bases from V and 0 bases from J, leaving 13 bases between. The length of the CDR3 is 15 residues. The CDR3 protein is CASKWSGGSYNEQFF. In DNA form, the CDR3 reads TGTGCCAGCAAATGGAGCGGAGGCTCCTACAATGAGCAGTTCTTC.

The rearrangement uses TRBV7-2 and TRBJ2-1; tentatively, D is TRBD1 (5 bases). Matching the DNA end better, TRBJ2-7 makes the J call doubtful. The CDR3 is 16 amino acids. Per the germline V gene, CDR1 is SGHTA and CDR2 is FQGNSA. The DNA for the CDR3 is TGTGCCAGCAGCTTAGTTTCAGGGCGTGTGGCGTACGAGCAGTACTTC. Amino acids: CASSLVSGRVAYEQYF.

In the case of this clonotype: Germline and junction disagree at one end, which may indicate a read error. The chain recombines TRBV7-2 with TRBJ2-3; 7 nucleotides line up with TRBD1. Germline-derived CDR1 and CDR2 are SGHTA and FQGNSA. This CDR3 has 16 amino acids. The DNA for the CDR3 is TGTGCCAGCAGCGCCCGACAGGGCGGAGACCAAGATACTCAGTATTTT. It specifies CASSARQGGDQDTQYF.

There are a few counts of this clonotype. The V and J genes are TRBV12-3 or TRBV12-4 and TRBJ2-1; TRBD2 matches at 12 bases. The CDR3 has 15 amino acids. Unmatched junction bases numbered 1, after V lost 2 bases and J lost 5 bases. The CDR3 coding sequence is TGTGCCAGCAGTTTAAGGACTAGCGGGAACAATGAGCAGTTCTTC. Protein product: CASSLRTSGNNEQFF.

This clonotype came up a few times. The CDR3 DNA follows: TGCGCCAGCAGCCCTTCGGGGGATGGGGAGCTGTTTTTT. Residues: CASSPSGDGELFF. J is TRBJ2-2 and V is TRBV5-1; D may be TRBD2 (6 bases). Trimming took 4 bases from V and 8 from J, leaving 12 bases between them. This CDR3 is 13 amino acids long. Germline CDR1 SGHRS, CDR2 YFSETQ.

This chain joins TRBV14 and TRBJ2-1; no clear D. V was cut by 3 bases and J by 9 bases, with 12 bases left in between. This CDR3 has 13 residues. Germline V gene lookup returns CDR1 SGHDN and CDR2 FVKESK. CDR3 residues: CASSHHNGVEQFF. CDR3 bases: TGTGCCAGCAGCCATCATAATGGGGTTGAGCAGTTCTTC.

The chain combines TRBV6-1 with TRBJ2-5; D assignment may be TRBD1 or TRBD2 (6 bases each). The CDR3 has 13 amino acids. Looked up from germline, CDR1 is MNHNS and CDR2 is SASEGT. Trimming left V 4 bases short and J 7 bases short, with 13 bases between. CDR3 DNA sequence: TGTGCCAGCAGTGCGGAACAGGGAGGGACCCAGTACTTC. It yields the protein CASSAEQGGTQYF.

This chain links TRBV11-2 with TRBJ2-1, with D uncertain. CDR1 and CDR2 (germline): SGHAT, FQNNGV. The V and J ends lost 2 bases and 9 bases respectively, with 14 bases between them. The CDR3 contains 14 residues. The CDR3 DNA reads TGTGCCAGCAGCTTATCGGCCGGTATCGCTGAGCAGTTCTTC. Its translation is CASSLSAGIAEQFF.